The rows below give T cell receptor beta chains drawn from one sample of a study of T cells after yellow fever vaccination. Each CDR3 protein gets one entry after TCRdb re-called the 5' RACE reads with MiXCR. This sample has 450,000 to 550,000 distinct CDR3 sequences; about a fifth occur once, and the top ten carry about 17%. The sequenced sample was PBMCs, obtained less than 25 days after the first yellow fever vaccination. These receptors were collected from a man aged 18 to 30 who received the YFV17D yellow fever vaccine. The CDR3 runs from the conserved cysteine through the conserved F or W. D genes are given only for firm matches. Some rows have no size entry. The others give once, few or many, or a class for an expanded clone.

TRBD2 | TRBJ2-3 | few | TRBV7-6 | TGTGCCAGCAGCGCTACTAGCGGGGGGGCCACAGATACGCAGTATTTT | CASSATSGGATDTQYF
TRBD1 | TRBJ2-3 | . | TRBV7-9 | TGTGCCAGCAGCCCCTCCCCAGGACAGGGGTTCTCAGATACGCAGTATTTT | CASSPSPGQGFSDTQYF
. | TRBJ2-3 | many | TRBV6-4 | TGTGCCAGCAGTCAAAGGGATACAGATACGCAGTATTTT | CASSQRDTDTQYF
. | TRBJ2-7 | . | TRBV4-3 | TGCGCCAGCAGCCAAGATGCAGGGGTGCGGCAGTACTTC | CASSQDAGVRQYF
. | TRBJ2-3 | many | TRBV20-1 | TGCAGTGCTGTAGAAGGGGCGAGCACAGATACGCAGTATTTT | CSAVEGASTDTQYF
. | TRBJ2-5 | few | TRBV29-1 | TGCAGCGTTGAAAAGCTTGAGGGGTCCCCAGAGACCCAGTACTTC | CSVEKLEGSPETQYF
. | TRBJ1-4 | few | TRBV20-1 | TGCAGTGCTAGAAACAGGGTTACTAATGAAAAACTGTTTTTT | CSARNRVTNEKLFF
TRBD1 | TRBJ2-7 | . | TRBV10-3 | TGTGCCATCAGTGAGCCTGGACAGGTATACGAGCAGTACTTC | CAISEPGQVYEQYF
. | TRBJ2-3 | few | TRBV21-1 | TGTGCCAGCAGCAAACCGAATAGAACGGGGGCTTGTCCGGACCGGATAGATACGCAGTATTTT | CASSKPNRTGACPDRIDTQYF
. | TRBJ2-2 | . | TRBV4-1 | TGCGCCAGCAGCCAAGGAGCGGCGTACACCGGGGAGCTGTTTTTT | CASSQGAAYTGELFF
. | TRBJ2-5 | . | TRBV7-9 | TGTGCCAGCAGCACCAGGGGCGGTGAGACCCAGTACTTC | CASSTRGGETQYF
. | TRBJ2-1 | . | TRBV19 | TGTGCCAGTAGTATTTCTTGGGAGCAGTTCTTC | CASSISWEQFF
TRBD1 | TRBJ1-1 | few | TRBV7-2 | TGTGCCAGCAGCCTCTGGACAGGAGTGAACACTGAAGCTTTCTTT | CASSLWTGVNTEAFF